The 32 T cell receptor beta chains presented below share a single source sample, sequenced in a study of T cell responses to AZD1222 COVID-19 vaccine. Measured with immunoSEQ multiplex PCR; TCRdb has only the in-frame clones, and not every one. The sample yields 100,000 to 150,000 clones, around 90% seen once. This specimen consisted of peripheral blood, obtained 28 days after the second AZD1222 dose. The origin of the receptors is an adult who received the AZD1222 COVID-19 vaccine.

This clone appeared a single time. The chain couples TRBV5-4 to TRBJ2-7; 9 bases fit TRBD1. Losses at the gene ends were 0 bases for V and 6 bases for J; bases not matched to a gene: 10. Germline V gene sequence: CDR1 SGHNT, CDR2 YYREEE (reference sequence). CDR3 size: 16 residues. In nucleotides, the CDR3 is TGTGCCAGCAGCTTGGAAGGGGACAGGGTTTCAGCCGAGCAGTACTTC. It translates to CASSLEGDRVSAEQYF.

This clone was detected a few times. The chain combines TRBV7-9 with TRBJ2-1, with 7 bases fitting TRBD2. After removal of 3 bases from V and 9 bases from J, the junction contained 11 bases not matched to a gene. CDR3 size: 15 residues. Germline V lookup: CDR1 SEHNR, CDR2 FQNEAQ (reference sequence). CDR3 sequence (DNA): TGTGCCAGCAGCTTCGGCGGGAGTTTTCGGGGTGAGCAGTTCTTC. Amino acid sequence: CASSFGGSFRGEQFF.

The chain uses TRBV7-3 and TRBJ2-2, with 10 bases that match TRBD2. J gave up 3 bases and V 6 bases, and 10 bases lay outside the gene matches. The CDR3 sequence is 17 residues long. Looked up from germline, CDR1 is SGHTA and CDR2 is FQGTGA. The CDR3 nucleotides read TGTGCCAGCAGAAGTGGACTAGCGGCGCAGTACACCGGGGAGCTGTTTTTT. Amino acids: CASRSGLAAQYTGELFF. The full variable domain, in which reference TRBV7-3 and TRBJ2-2 provide the parts outside the CDR3, is GAGVSQTPSNKVTEKGKYVELRCDPISGHTALYWYRQSLGQGPEFLIYFQGTGAADDSGLPNDRFFAVRPEGSVSTLKIQRTERGDSAVYLCASRSGLAAQYTGELFFGEGSRLTVL.

In this sample, this clone turned up once. The gene calls are TRBV3-1 (or the pseudogene TRBV3-2) and TRBJ1-5; possibly TRBD1 for D (5 bases). Germline V lookup: CDR1 LGHDT, CDR2 YNNKEL (reference sequence). This CDR3 is 16 amino acids long. V was pared by 0 bases and J by 2 bases, with 11 bases between. CDR3 region: CASSQDAGDGNQPQHF. Here the CDR3 DNA reads TGTGCCAGCAGCCAAGACGCGGGGGACGGCAATCAGCCCCAGCATTTT.

The chain employs TRBV11-3 and TRBJ2-7; possibly TRBD1 for D (5 bases). This CDR3 contains 15 residues. CDR1 SGHNT and CDR2 YENEEA come from the germline V gene. The germline V and J ends were trimmed by 5 bases and 3 bases, with 17 bases remaining between them. The CDR3 DNA sequence: TGTGCCAGCAGCGAAGGGGCGGCAGGGATCTACGAGCAGTACTTC. This sequence encodes CASSEGAAGIYEQYF.

The chain carries TRBV28 and TRBJ2-2, with 12 bases lining up with TRBD2. J gave up 5 bases and V 2 bases, and 12 bases lay outside the gene matches. From germline, CDR1 is MDHEN and CDR2 SYDVKM. The CDR3 is 19 amino acids. The CDR3 bases are TGTGCCAGCAGTTTAGAGGGAAGACTAGCGGGAGTTGGGACCGGGGAGCTGTTTTTT. Translating gives CASSLEGRLAGVGTGELFF.

The chain is built from TRBV18 and TRBJ1-2; tentatively, D is TRBD1 (5 bases). Germline lookup yields CDR1 KGHSH and CDR2 LQKENI. CDR3 length: 15 amino acids. Trimming shortened V by 4 bases and J by 0 bases, and 12 bases separated the two germline ends. The CDR3, as DNA: TGTGCCAGCTCACGCCGGGACGCTGCTAACTATGGCTACACCTTC. Encoded protein: CASSRRDAANYGYTF.

V and J are TRBV24-1 and TRBJ2-2, with a tentative D call TRBD2 (7 bases). CDR3 length: 15 amino acids. In germline, CDR1 is KGHDR, CDR2 SFDVKD. V lost 5 bases, J lost 3 bases, and 12 bases lay in between. The CDR3 region is CATSGPGGYTGELFF. The CDR3, as DNA: TGTGCCACCAGTGGTCCGGGGGGCTACACCGGGGAGCTGTTTTTT.

This clone has more than one count but fewer than ten. The chain uses TRBV5-1 and TRBJ1-5; 7 bases agree with TRBD1. This CDR3 is 19 amino acids long. The germline gives CDR1 SGHRS, CDR2 YFSETQ. J was trimmed by 0 bases and V by 1 base; bases with no gene match: 13. The CDR3 loop reads CASSLRQQGTSYSNQPQHF. The CDR3 bases are TGCGCCAGCAGCTTGCGTCAACAGGGGACATCTTATAGCAATCAGCCCCAGCATTTT.

The rearrangement joins TRBV19 to TRBJ1-1, with 9 nucleotides matching TRBD1. This CDR3 is built from 14 residues. Trimming at V came to 4 bases and at J to 1 base, leaving 1 base not matched to a gene. Germline V CDR1 and CDR2: LNHDA, SQIVND (reference sequence). CDR3 amino acids: CASSKGQGNTEAFF. CDR3 DNA: TGTGCCAGTAGTAAGGGACAGGGGAACACTGAAGCTTTCTTT.

V usage is TRBV10-3 and J usage is TRBJ1-2; D is undetermined. Germline V gene sequence: CDR1 ENHRY, CDR2 SYGVKD. The V gene lost 6 bases and the J gene lost 3 bases, with 8 bases spanning the gap. The CDR3 runs to 12 residues. CDR3 residues: CAISTEDYGYTF. CDR3 nucleotide sequence: TGTGCCATCAGCACGGAGGACTATGGCTACACCTTC.

This rearrangement joins TRBV6-5 to TRBJ1-2; tentatively, D is TRBD1 (6 bases). Between the trimmed V and J ends, which lost 6 bases and 8 bases, there was a span of 16 bases. The CDR3 has 13 residues. CDR1 MNHEY and CDR2 SVGAGI come from the germline V gene. The chain's CDR3 is CASRGPGARGYTF. CDR3 nucleotide sequence: TGTGCCAGCAGGGGTCCGGGGGCGAGGGGCTACACCTTC.

This chain connects TRBV6-5 to TRBJ1-1, with 7 nucleotides matching TRBD1. Germline V lookup: CDR1 MNHEY, CDR2 SVGAGI. The CDR3 sequence is 14 residues long. The trim removed 6 bases at V and 11 bases at J, leaving 15 bases unmatched. CDR3 in amino acids: CASRSGQEATRAFF. CDR3 bases: TGTGCCAGCAGATCAGGACAGGAAGCAACTCGGGCTTTCTTT.

The chain uses TRBV30 and TRBJ2-2; D remains ambiguous. V was clipped by 0 bases and J by 6 bases, with 8 bases between them. CDR1 and CDR2 from the germline V gene are GTSNPN and SVGIG (reference sequence). This CDR3 has 13 residues. The CDR3 bases are TGTGCCTGGAGTGTGAGCGTGGCCGGGGAGCTGTTTTTT. Amino acid sequence: CAWSVSVAGELFF.

V is TRBV28 and J is TRBJ2-3; the match to TRBD1 covers 8 bases. The germline V gene has CDR1 MDHEN and CDR2 SYDVKM. This CDR3 contains 14 residues. The trim removed 5 bases at V and 6 bases at J, leaving 7 bases unmatched. The CDR3 region is CASSHGTGRDTQYF. CDR3 nucleotide sequence: TGTGCCAGCAGTCATGGGACAGGCCGCGATACGCAGTATTTT.

The chain uses TRBV18 and TRBJ1-4; D not resolved. This CDR3 is built from 16 residues. Deletions cut 3 bases from V and 5 bases from J, with 16 bases between. Germline V CDR1 and CDR2: KGHSH, LQKENI. CDR3 sequence reads: CASSPIPEGSNEKLFF. The CDR3 DNA sequence: TGTGCCAGCTCACCTATTCCGGAGGGATCGAATGAAAAACTGTTTTTT.

The rearrangement links TRBV9 to TRBJ1-3; tentatively, D is TRBD1 (6 bases). The CDR3 is made up of 16 amino acids. V was cut by 1 base and J by 3 bases, with 14 bases left in between. From germline, CDR1 is SGDLS and CDR2 YYNGEE. The CDR3 region has the DNA TGTGCCAGCAGCGTAAGCCAGGGGATACTTGGAAACACCATATATTTT. Protein product: CASSVSQGILGNTIYF.

CDR3 sequence (DNA): TGTGCCAGCTCACCTGGCATGGGCAATCAGCCCCAGCATTTT. Translating it yields CASSPGMGNQPQHF. The chain is built from TRBV18 and TRBJ1-5; D gene unclear. There are 14 residues in the CDR3. CDR1 and CDR2 from the germline V gene are KGHSH and LQKENI. The V end was cut by 3 bases, the J end by 2 bases, with 8 bases between.

The V gene is TRBV11-2, the J gene TRBJ1-2; possible D gene TRBD1, 5 bases. Trimming removed 1 base at V and 4 bases at J, with 13 bases between. The CDR3 loop spans 15 amino acids. Germline-derived CDR1 and CDR2 are SGHAT and FQNNGV. The CDR3 coding sequence is TGTGCCAGCAGCTTAGCCCCTCCGGGGGGCTATGGCTACACCTTC. As protein: CASSLAPPGGYGYTF. Supplemented by reference TRBV11-2 and TRBJ1-2, the full variable domain reads EAGVAQSPRYKIIEKRQSVAFWCNPISGHATLYWYQQILGQGPKLLIQFQNNGVVDDSQLPKDRFSAERLKGVDSTLKIQPAKLEDSAVYLCASSLAPPGGYGYTFGSGTRLTVV.

This clone is a singleton in its sample. The chain carries TRBV20-1 and TRBJ1-4; no clear D. The V end lost 3 bases, the J end lost 4 bases, and 9 bases lay between the germline ends. Germline values: CDR1 DFQATT, CDR2 SNEGSKA (reference sequence). The CDR3 is 13 amino acids. The CDR3 spells CSASGPFNEKLFF. The CDR3 nucleotides read TGCAGTGCTAGTGGCCCCTTTAATGAAAAACTGTTTTTT.

The chain couples TRBV19 to TRBJ2-1; 15 positions match TRBD2. CDR3 size: 16 residues. V was clipped by 5 bases and J by 7 bases; unmatched bases: 6. Germline-derived CDR1 and CDR2 are LNHDA and SQIVND (reference sequence). The CDR3 DNA sequence: TGTGCCAGTAGTCCGGGACTAGCGGGGGGCCTTAATGAGCAGTTCTTC. It yields the protein CASSPGLAGGLNEQFF.

The gene calls are TRBV3-1 (or the pseudogene TRBV3-2) and TRBJ2-2; D possibly corresponds to TRBD1 (7 bases). The CDR3 runs to 17 residues. The germline V gene encodes CDR1 LGHDT and CDR2 YNNKEL (reference sequence). V was cut by 1 base and J by 6 bases, with 18 bases left in between. CDR3: CASSQGRGRGFAGELFF. CDR3 DNA: TGTGCCAGCAGCCAAGGGAGGGGGCGCGGGTTCGCCGGGGAGCTGTTTTTT.

V and J are TRBV19 and TRBJ1-2; D uncertain. CDR1 is LNHDA, CDR2 SQIVND, per germline (reference sequence). The CDR3 runs to 14 residues. Trimming shortened V by 3 bases and J by 5 bases, and 13 bases separated the two germline ends. CDR3 amino acids: CASSIGPNLYGYTF. DNA for the CDR3: TGTGCCAGTAGTATCGGGCCGAACCTTTATGGCTACACCTTC.

The chain has TRBV29-1 and TRBJ1-1, with D unresolved. CDR3 length equals 12 residues. V was cut by 3 bases and J by 8 bases, with 13 bases left in between. The germline V gene encodes CDR1 SQVTM and CDR2 ANQGSEA. CDR3 residues: CSVDEGRSEAFF. The CDR3 DNA sequence: TGCAGCGTTGATGAGGGCCGGTCGGAAGCTTTCTTT.

The genes are TRBV30 and TRBJ1-5, with D perhaps matching TRBD1 (6 bases). This CDR3 spans 13 amino acids. Trimming removed 4 bases from V and 4 bases from J, with 11 bases in between. Germline V gives CDR1 GTSNPN, CDR2 SVGIG (reference sequence). The CDR3 protein is CAWTGGGNQPQHF. DNA for the CDR3: TGTGCCTGGACCGGAGGGGGGAATCAGCCCCAGCATTTT.

The V and J genes are TRBV24-1 and TRBJ1-2, with D tentatively TRBD1 (5 bases). Trimming took 3 bases from V and 4 from J, leaving 11 bases between them. This CDR3 spans 14 amino acids. Germline V gene lookup returns CDR1 KGHDR and CDR2 SFDVKD. The CDR3 DNA reads as TGTGCCACCAGTGATCGGCAGGGAGGCTATGGCTACACCTTC. Protein product: CATSDRQGGYGYTF.

The V call is TRBV15, the J call TRBJ1-3, with a weak D call TRBD1 (5 bases). CDR3 length equals 16 residues. V lost 0 bases to trimming and J lost 1 base, with 10 bases between them. CDR1 is LNHNV, CDR2 YYDKDF, per germline (reference sequence). CDR3 DNA sequence: TGTGCCACCAGCAGAGATCGGGGGGATTCTGGAAACACCATATATTTT. This codes for CATSRDRGDSGNTIYF.

The chain carries TRBV5-1 and TRBJ2-7; 7 positions agree with TRBD2. This CDR3 contains 13 residues. Losses at the gene ends were 3 bases for V and 0 bases for J; bases not matched to a gene: 0. Germline CDR1 is SGHRS and CDR2 is YFSETQ. DNA for the CDR3: TGCGCCAGCAGCTCGGGGGGCTCCTACGAGCAGTACTTC. Residues: CASSSGGSYEQYF.

The CDR3, as DNA: TGTGCCAGCAGTTTAGGGGGACGGGGCTACACCTTC. Encoded protein: CASSLGGRGYTF. The chain recombines TRBV28 with TRBJ1-2, with a weak D call TRBD1 (5 bases). Per the germline V gene, CDR1 is MDHEN and CDR2 is SYDVKM. This CDR3 is 12 amino acids long. The germline V and J ends were trimmed by 2 bases and 8 bases, with 9 bases remaining between them.

The CDR3 is CASSKGQAAGEQFF. CDR3 bases: TGTGCCAGCAGCAAGGGACAGGCCGCGGGGGAGCAGTTCTTC. V is TRBV13 and J is TRBJ2-1, with 8 bases fitting TRBD1. CDR1 and CDR2 (germline): PRHDT, FYEKMQ (reference sequence). Trimming removed 5 bases from V and 10 bases from J; junction bases left unmatched: 10. CDR3 length: 14 amino acids.

This clone appeared a few times. The chain uses TRBV9 and TRBJ1-6, with 10 bases aligning to TRBD1. The V gene end was trimmed by 3 bases and the J gene end by 8 bases; junction bases not matched to a gene: 2. The CDR3 covers 14 residues. CDR1 is SGDLS, CDR2 YYNGEE, per germline. The CDR3 DNA follows: TGTGCCAGCAGCGCGGGACAGGGGTATTCACCCCTCCACTTT. Translation: CASSAGQGYSPLHF.

V gene TRBV13 combines with J gene TRBJ1-1; TRBD1 matches 9 bases. This CDR3 spans 15 amino acids. The ends lost 6 bases at V and 3 bases at J; junction bases unmatched: 8. The germline V gene encodes CDR1 PRHDT and CDR2 FYEKMQ (reference sequence). The CDR3 bases are TGTGCCAGCAGGCAAACAGGGGGCACGGACACTGAAGCTTTCTTT. It is translated as CASRQTGGTDTEAFF.